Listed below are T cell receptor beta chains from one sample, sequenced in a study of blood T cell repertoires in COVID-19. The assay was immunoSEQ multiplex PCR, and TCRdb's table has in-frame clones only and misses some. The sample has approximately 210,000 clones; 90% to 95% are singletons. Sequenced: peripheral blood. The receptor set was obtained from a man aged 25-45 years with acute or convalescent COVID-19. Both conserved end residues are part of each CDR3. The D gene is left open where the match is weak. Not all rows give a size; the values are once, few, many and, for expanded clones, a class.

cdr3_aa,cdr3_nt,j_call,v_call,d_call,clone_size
CASSFPRQVLGQAFF,TGTGCCAGCAGTTTCCCTAGACAGGTCCTGGGGCAAGCTTTCTTT,TRBJ1-1,TRBV28,.,.
CASSAGRGRTYEQYF,TGTGCCAGCAGCGCGGGACGGGGACGGACCTACGAGCAGTACTTC,TRBJ2-7,TRBV7-2,.,.
CASSLVAGKDEQYF,TGCGCCAGCAGCTTGGTTGCAGGGAAGGACGAGCAGTACTTC,TRBJ2-7,TRBV5-1,.,.
CASSGTSGRRGTQYF,TGTGCCAGTAGCGGGACTAGCGGGCGCCGTGGTACGCAGTATTTT,TRBJ2-3,TRBV19,TRBD2,.
CASTPRALDSEKLFF,TGTGCCAGCACCCCGAGGGCCTTGGATAGCGAAAAACTGTTTTTT,TRBJ1-4,TRBV6-5,.,.
CATDLAGEQFF,TGTGCCACCGACCTAGCGGGTGAGCAGTTCTTC,TRBJ2-1,TRBV24-1,TRBD2,.
CASSSQGYTEAFF,TGTGCCAGCAGCTCACAGGGTTACACTGAAGCTTTCTTT,TRBJ1-1,TRBV14,.,.
CASSPSGGPYGYTF,TGTGCCAGCAGCCCCTCGGGAGGGCCCTATGGCTACACCTTC,TRBJ1-2,TRBV7-8,.,.
CASSATGARYNEQFF,TGTGCCAGTAGTGCAACAGGGGCGAGGTACAATGAGCAGTTCTTC,TRBJ2-1,TRBV19,TRBD1,.
CAWSVELGSARLVF,TGTGCCTGGAGTGTAGAGTTGGGCTCGGCTCGACTAGTCTTC,TRBJ2-1,TRBV30,.,.
CASSIDTRGPGANVLTF,TGTGCCAGTAGTATCGATACCAGGGGGCCTGGGGCCAACGTCCTGACTTTC,TRBJ2-6,TRBV19,TRBD1,.
CALGQGAGYTF,TGTGCCCTTGGACAGGGGGCTGGCTACACCTTC,TRBJ1-2,TRBV30,TRBD1,.
CASSLGGAGPNEQFF,TGTGCCAGCAGCTTGGGGGGGGCTGGACCCAATGAGCAGTTCTTC,TRBJ2-1,TRBV7-8,.,.
CASSFLEYEQYF,TGTGCCAGCAGTTTTTTGGAGTACGAGCAGTACTTC,TRBJ2-7,TRBV28,.,.
CASSSGTGAQPQHF,TGTGCCAGCAGTTCCGGGACAGGGGCTCAGCCCCAGCATTTT,TRBJ1-5,TRBV6-5,TRBD1,.
CSVEGRAGDGYTF,TGCAGCGTTGAGGGCAGGGCGGGAGACGGCTACACCTTC,TRBJ1-2,TRBV29-1,.,.
CASSQAGSFYGYTF,TGCGCCAGCAGCCAGGCAGGGTCGTTTTATGGCTACACCTTC,TRBJ1-2,TRBV4-1,.,.
CASSQARPGENEKLFF,TGTGCCAGCAGCCAAGCACGACCAGGGGAGAATGAAAAACTGTTTTTT,TRBJ1-4,TRBV14,.,.
CAWRTGGRETQYF,TGTGCCTGGAGAACGGGGGGGCGGGAGACCCAGTACTTC,TRBJ2-5,TRBV30,TRBD2,.
CASRRDSGSYEQYF,TGTGCCAGTAGGAGGGACAGCGGGTCCTACGAGCAGTACTTC,TRBJ2-7,TRBV19,.,.
CASTTRTGELFF,TGTGCCAGCACCACCCGGACCGGGGAGCTGTTTTTT,TRBJ2-2,TRBV28,.,.
CATSDTTGVYTDTQYF,TGTGCCACCAGTGACACAACAGGGGTCTACACAGATACGCAGTATTTT,TRBJ2-3,TRBV24-1,TRBD1,.
CASSEEGRTRSEKLFF,TGTGCCAGCAGTGAAGAGGGGAGGACCAGGAGTGAAAAACTGTTTTTT,TRBJ1-4,TRBV6-1,.,.
CASSQNYGYTF,TGTGCCAGCAGCCAGAACTATGGCTACACCTTC,TRBJ1-2,TRBV28,.,few
CASSPVNSGETQYF,TGCGCCAGCAGCCCTGTCAATTCGGGGGAGACCCAGTACTTC,TRBJ2-5,TRBV4-1,.,.